What follows describes a single T cell receptor (beta chain). This clone was seen a handful of times. The antigen this receptor binds is unknown. There are no base qualities to consult, and no much larger clone falls within one base. The sample is drawn from a study of cytomegalovirus exposure and HLA in healthy donors (dated by TCRdb to 2017 to 2019). About the full investigation: An earlier analysis of 587 of the donors reported 250 to 300 Gb of sequence data and roughly 110 million unique TCR beta sequences from about 179 million T cells. An early release that covered around 590 HLA-typed donors contained around 300 gigabases of sequencing data and tens of millions of unique TCR sequences. Of the 300 to 500 genotyped donors, 70% to 90% were placed in the genetic ancestry cluster associated with self-reported Caucasian donors. The study aimed to test whether cataloging public T cell receptors could reveal signatures of past pathogen exposure. The study used immunosequencing to profile the T cell repertoires of approximately 630 subjects and linked those repertoires to cytomegalovirus serostatus. A separate validation cohort of 90 to 150 different subjects was used in addition to the 666-subject first cohort. To predict cytomegalovirus infection status, the study combined high-throughput TCR immunosequencing, statistical association of individual TCRs with disease status, and machine learning. In a later analysis, previously published TCR beta repertoires from roughly 710 donors were re-analyzed and high-resolution HLA genotyping was added so that TCR occurrence patterns could be studied. Rather than drawing on any new phenotypic data, the later analysis identified candidate immune exposures from TCR beta sequences and the way those sequences occurred across donors. In an earlier analysis of 587 of the donors, high-throughput TCR beta sequencing was used to judge whether each TCR beta V gene segment behaved as functional or pseudogenic. Donor age, sex, ethnicity and CMV serostatus were collected together with the repertoire data. Genome-wide SNP genotypes for about 65% of the 666 donors were used in a later genetic analysis, which treated that subset as a discovery cohort. All discovery cohort repertoires had been generated on a single sequencing platform. HLA typing included class I and class II loci at four-digit resolution. Typing coverage differed by locus: A, B, C, DRB1 and DQB1 were typed in about 620-630 donors, DQA1 in 522, DPA1 in 606, and DPB1 in approximately 450. Four or five DR-DQ haplotypes were handled as single units for association and clustering because linkage in the cohort was strong. Among some 400 genotyped donors of the cohort, an average of roughly 230,000 unique TCR beta nucleotide sequences was sequenced per donor, of which approximately 19% were non-productive.

The cohort consisted of some 670 healthy bone marrow donors. At the time of sampling, every cohort member was nominally healthy, though immune exposures that went unrecorded were likely present. The donor tested CMV seropositive and was one of the 289 seropositive cohort members. A peripheral blood sample was collected from each donor, and TCR beta sequencing was performed on peripheral blood mononuclear cells. Genomic DNA was extracted from the blood cell samples with the Qiagen DNeasy Blood Extraction Kit. Receptor amplification or capture employed the immunoSEQ multiplex PCR assay. For the multiplex PCR, a mixture combining 60 forward primers for TCR Vbeta segments and 13 reverse primers for TCR Jbeta segments was used. The CDR3 region of rearranged TCR beta genes was amplified from genomic DNA with a multiplex PCR assay. Amplified TCR beta libraries were sequenced as 87-base-pair reads on the Illumina HiSeq System. From the authors' description of their analysis: Across the roughly 700 repertoires, a later analysis counted some 80 million unique TCR beta chains, around 10 million of which were shared by at least two donors. Raw reads were error-corrected and collapsed into unique sequences with a nearest-neighbor algorithm that merged closely related sequences to remove PCR and sequencing errors. V, D and J gene segments were assigned by aligning CDR3 sequences to IMGT reference sequences. For a sequence to be retained, a match of at least six nucleotides was required to both a V gene segment and a J gene segment. A rearrangement was called productive if the CDR3 had no stop codons and remained in frame with V and J, and every other rearrangement was called non-productive. Following IMGT convention, CDR3 was defined as the stretch from the second conserved V-encoded cysteine up to the conserved J-encoded phenylalanine. The earlier analysis of some 580 of the donors excluded any sequence lacking an unambiguous match to a single V gene segment. In an earlier analysis of approximately 590 of the donors, a V segment was called functional when productive rearrangements were above 56.7%, and segregating when the standard deviation between donors exceeded 5%. A statistical classification framework was built to diagnose cytomegalovirus status from the catalog of TCR beta chain sequences. A later analysis assigned V and J genes by comparing TCR nucleotide sequences with IMGT/GENE-DB human TR gene sequences. Using the TCRdist pipeline, a later analysis assigned CDR3 sequences along with most-parsimonious VDJ recombination scenarios. A later analysis defined each TCR beta chain by its CDR3 amino acid sequence plus V-gene family, and excluded reads lacking a unique V-gene family. In a later analysis, 550 to 650 highly shared, low-generation-probability nucleotide sequences were removed to address suspected cross-contamination and a sequencing artifact. A later analysis calculated a clonal expansion index for each public chain from normalized within-repertoire ranks of inferred template counts. In a later analysis, generation probabilities were computed using a VDJ recombination model fitted to out-of-frame rearrangements, and the results were checked against IGoR. In a later analysis, TCR-TCR, TCR-HLA and TCR-CMV co-occurrence was scored with hypergeometric tests, and a repertoire-size bias correction was applied to TCR pairs. A later analysis estimated false discovery rates by permuting HLA or CMV assignments 20 times. In a later analysis, co-occurring TCRs were grouped using DBSCAN, and TCRdist sequence similarity was added for clustering within HLA-allele-positive subsets. Repertoires with fewer than 30,000 or more than 120,000 public chains were left out of co-occurrence clustering, as were about five repertoires with anomalous nucleotide sharing. The clones in this table, taken by TCRdb from immuneACCESS, are in-frame only. Not every clone is retained; where verified, under half of the shortfall comes from an unresolved V gene, and the cause of the rest is unknown. V and J calls and clone size follow that table, whereas D and trimming were derived from the DNA. The sample profile shows 95,000 to 150,000 clones; over 65% of them were found once. The ten top clones hold 8% to 9% of the sample.

From the cysteine through the phenylalanine, the CDR3 covers 11 amino acids. This entry keeps only the CDR3 DNA: 33 bases, framed from base 1. The germline V gene sets CDR1 to MDHEN and CDR2 to SYDVKM. V and J lose 6 bases and 9 bases, and a span of 8 bases separates them. Summary of the overall study and its limitations: Cytomegalovirus status was reported to be diagnosed by the classifier with high specificity and sensitivity in both the original and validation cohorts. In vitro tests confirmed that a few of the cytomegalovirus-associated TCR beta chains recognize cytomegalovirus antigens. It was suggested by the authors that the approach could potentially be generalized to other disease states and immunological phenotypes. Linkage disequilibrium might explain the correlated functional status among segregating V segments, but an unknown experimental factor could not be ruled out. The study listed 150 to 200 TCR beta chains as associated with cytomegalovirus. In a later analysis, most CMV-associated TCR beta chains were found to appear HLA-restricted, with HLA associations seemingly driven largely by CMV exposure. A further reported finding was that TCR beta sequences accurately predicted the HLA-A and HLA-B alleles for most subjects in the first cohort. In this cohort, only TCR beta chains were sequenced, and detectable features were limited by the absence of alpha or paired-chain data. Because the 87-base-pair reads could not distinguish some IMGT-functional V segments, including TRBV6-2 and TRBV6-3, those segments were excluded. CMV serostatus was the only immune exposure information available for the cohort. In a later analysis, the rate of TCR association differed among HLA loci, with DRB1 alleles having the most associated TCRs and HLA-C alleles having the fewest. At a false discovery rate of 0.05, a later analysis linked about 16,000 TCR beta sequences to specific HLA alleles. Compared with equally common non-associated chains, HLA-associated TCR beta chains in a later analysis were more clonally expanded and had lower generation probabilities. Roughly uniform sequencing depth across donors was assumed in presence/absence analyses, although this assumption may not hold. Around 16 rarely observed V segments, including chromosome 9 orphons, were excluded from the earlier analysis of some 590 of the donors because counts were too low. The sequencing pipeline was judged likely to have produced a cluster of highly shared sequence variants as a technical artifact. When HLA alleles, especially DR and DQ, strongly co-occurred, TCR associations were difficult to assign to individual alleles. Because HLA typing was unavailable for some donors at each locus, only the typed subset was used in association tests. Broadly in line with IMGT annotations, most TCR beta V segments showed up in productive rearrangements about 90% or about 30% of the time in an earlier analysis of about 500 of the donors. Several of the top co-occurrence clusters appeared to be linked to parvovirus B19, influenza, CMV and Epstein-Barr virus, according to a later analysis. In a later genetic analysis, a missense DCLRE1C variant was associated with V-gene and J-gene trimming of TCR beta chains, and the association was replicated in an independent cohort. A later genetic analysis reported fewer N-insertions in productive TCRs among donors in an Asian-associated ancestry cluster than the approximately 670-donor mean. Most TCR sequences were observed very rarely across donors, whereas some public TCRs were present in many individuals.

The rearrangement combines TRBV28 with TRBJ2-2; a confident D gene designation cannot be given. The receptor was isolated from a woman aged 40 to 50 in good health and CMV-seropositive. Sequencing was carried out using PBMCs. The sequenced DNA is TGTGCCAGCAGGACCGGGTGGGAGCTGTTTTTT. Its protein product is CASRTGWELFF.